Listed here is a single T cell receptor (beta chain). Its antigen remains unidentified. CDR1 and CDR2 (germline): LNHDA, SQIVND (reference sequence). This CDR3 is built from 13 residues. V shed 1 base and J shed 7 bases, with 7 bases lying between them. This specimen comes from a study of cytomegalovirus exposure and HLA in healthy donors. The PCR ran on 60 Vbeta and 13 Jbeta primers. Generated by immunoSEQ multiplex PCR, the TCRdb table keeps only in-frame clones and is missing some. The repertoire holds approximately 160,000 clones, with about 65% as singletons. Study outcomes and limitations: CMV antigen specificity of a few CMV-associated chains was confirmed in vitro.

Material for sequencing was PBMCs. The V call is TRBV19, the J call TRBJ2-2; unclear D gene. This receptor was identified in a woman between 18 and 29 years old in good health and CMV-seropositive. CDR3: CASSIVSGGELFF. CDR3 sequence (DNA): TGTGCCAGTAGTATAGTATCGGGCGGGGAGCTGTTTTTT.